This T cell receptor beta chain was documented in a study of glioma-infiltrating T cells (dated by TCRdb to between 2015 and 2016). For the study in its entirety: TCR alpha- and beta-chain repertoires were sequenced from glioma tissue, non-neoplastic brain tissue and matched peripheral blood mononuclear cells. To gauge divergence between tissue and blood T-cell populations, every tissue-infiltrating repertoire was compared against the peripheral blood repertoire from the same patient. Three low-grade glioma patients, fewer than 10 primary glioblastoma patients and three non-glioma patients contributing non-neoplastic brain tissue were included in the paired cohort. Study-level results and caveats: VJ-independent divergence between tissue and blood was found to be below expectation in non-neoplastic patients but above expectation in all gliomas, particularly low-grade gliomas. Group comparisons were based on small numbers of patients: three non-neoplastic, three low-grade glioma and 7 to 9 glioblastoma patients. Tissue and blood shared very few CDR3 sequences, a result attributed to high CDR3 diversity and limited sampling.

About this clonotype itself: It lacks a known antigen. Base qualities are not provided; no much larger clone lies one nucleotide away. Since it is a stray read in a library aimed at alpha chains, this beta chain has a size that is not meaningful.

Germline trimming amounts to 2 bases on V and 6 bases on J, with 6 as the count of junction bases outside the gene matches. The CDR3 spans 15 residues, from the cysteine through the phenylalanine. The entry retains the CDR3 DNA only, 45 bases that are in frame from base 1. TCR alpha and beta CDR3 regions were amplified with the iRepertoire nested amplicon-rescue multiplex PCR (arm-PCR) platform from RNA. The input for one-step reverse transcription and amplification was roughly 100-450 ng of either tissue mRNA or PBMC total RNA. Following bead purification, Illumina adapters were added by a secondary multiplex PCR, and the libraries were gel-purified between 200 and 400 bp. Demultiplexing relied on internal 6-nucleotide barcodes carried by the libraries. Sequencing of libraries was performed on an Illumina MiSeq with 2x220 or 2x250 nucleotide paired-end reads. Per the source publication's procedure: Paired reads were merged using FLASH 1.2.11 and were aligned to the GRCh37 human genome using BWA-MEM, after which TRA and TRB reads were extracted. V and J assignment used an IMGT-derived reference of cassette sequences and CDR3 motifs that included pseudogenes. Reads were translated in three frames, and productive CDR3s were defined by a C…FGXG motif without stop codons. Clonotypes were defined as unique combinations of V-J cassette pair and CDR3 amino acid sequence. Reads were filtered by Hamming distance, with the threshold set by the sequence error rate of each sample in mapped regions. TCRdb reprocessing: public reads trimmed at Q25 with fastp, clones called with MiXCR, in-frame beta chains kept. Identical CDR3 proteins give one entry, which carries the most common genes and DNA. The V and J calls shown here were made by TCRdb, not taken from the authors' results. The sample table contains about 4,000 distinct CDR3 sequences; only one count was recorded for about 92% of them. More than 25% of the sample goes to the ten largest clones.

The chain couples TRBV12-3 or TRBV12-4 to TRBJ2-1; 8 junctional bases match TRBD2. The sequenced sample consisted of glioma tissue, nonneoplastic brain tissue, or PBMCs (not recorded which). The TCR was taken from a human donor with low-grade glioma or glioblastoma, undergoing nonglioma brain surgery, or in good health (not recorded which). The CDR3 corresponds to CASSLRAGVPNEQFF. In nucleotides, the sequence is TGTGCCAGCAGTTTAAGAGCGGGAGTGCCCAATGAGCAGTTCTTC.